A selection of T cell receptor beta chains follows, all from one sample in a study of T cell responses to AZD1222 COVID-19 vaccine. This table comes from immunoSEQ multiplex PCR, and its TCRdb copy is limited to in-frame clones, with some not included. The sample lists around 78,000 clones; 75% to 90% were seen once. The specimen comprised peripheral blood, sampled on day 0 of AZD1222 vaccination. These receptors all come from an adult in good health. Each CDR3 is given with its conserved first and last residue. D genes are given only for firm matches. Clone size is given for some rows only: seen once, a few or many times, or a class if the clone is expanded.

v_gene	abundance	j_gene	len	d_gene	CDR3aa	CDR3nt
TRBV6-5	-	TRBJ1-1	13	-	CASGPNSNTEAFF	TGTGCCAGCGGCCCGAACTCGAACACTGAAGCTTTCTTT
TRBV3-1/TRBV3-2	-	TRBJ1-4	16	-	CASRATWGAEDEKLFF	TGTGCCAGCAGGGCGACATGGGGGGCGGAAGATGAAAAACTGTTTTTT
TRBV5-1	-	TRBJ2-7	16	-	CASSLVVARASYEQYF	TGCGCCAGCAGCTTGGTGGTGGCTAGGGCTTCCTACGAGCAGTACTTC
TRBV7-3	-	TRBJ2-1	15	TRBD2	CASSPTSEPLNEQFF	TGTGCCAGCAGCCCTACTAGCGAGCCCTTAAATGAGCAGTTCTTC
TRBV4-2	once	TRBJ1-4	11	-	CASTGGEKLFF	TGCGCCAGCACCGGCGGGGAAAAACTGTTTTTT
TRBV29-1	-	TRBJ2-2	18	TRBD1	CSVEGVPPRTGNTGELFF	TGCAGCGTTGAAGGGGTCCCTCCCCGGACAGGGAACACCGGGGAGCTGTTTTTT
TRBV28	-	TRBJ1-5	15	-	CASSARGGRRQPQHF	TGTGCCAGCAGTGCCCGTGGGGGGCGGCGGCAGCCCCAGCATTTT
TRBV25-1	medium-sized	TRBJ2-2	13	-	CASRDTGTGELFF	TGTGCCAGCAGAGATACGGGCACCGGGGAGCTGTTTTTT
TRBV5-1	-	TRBJ2-1	15	TRBD2	CASRPSGMSYNEQFF	TGCGCCAGCAGACCAAGCGGGATGTCCTACAATGAGCAGTTCTTC
TRBV19	-	TRBJ2-1	11	-	CASSVKFEQFF	TGTGCCAGTAGTGTGAAGTTTGAGCAGTTCTTC
TRBV7-2	-	TRBJ2-5	15	-	CASSKPHWYQETQYF	TGTGCCAGCAGCAAACCACACTGGTACCAAGAGACCCAGTACTTC